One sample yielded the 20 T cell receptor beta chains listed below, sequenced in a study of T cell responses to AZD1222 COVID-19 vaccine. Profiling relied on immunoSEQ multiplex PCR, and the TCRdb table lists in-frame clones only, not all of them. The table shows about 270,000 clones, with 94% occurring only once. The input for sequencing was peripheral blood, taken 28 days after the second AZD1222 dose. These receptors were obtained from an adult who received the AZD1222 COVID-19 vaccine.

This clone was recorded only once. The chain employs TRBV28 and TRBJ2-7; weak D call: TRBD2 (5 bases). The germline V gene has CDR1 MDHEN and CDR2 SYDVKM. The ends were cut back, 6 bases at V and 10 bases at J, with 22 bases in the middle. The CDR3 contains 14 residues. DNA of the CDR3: TGTGCCAGCAGACAAGGCCCAGCCCGGGAAAGCCAGTACTTC. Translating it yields CASRQGPARESQYF.

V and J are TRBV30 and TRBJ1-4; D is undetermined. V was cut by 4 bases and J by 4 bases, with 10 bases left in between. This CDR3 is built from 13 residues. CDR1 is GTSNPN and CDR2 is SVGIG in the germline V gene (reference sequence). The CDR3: CAWTGGSNEKLFF. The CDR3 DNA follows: TGTGCCTGGACAGGAGGGAGTAATGAAAAACTGTTTTTT.

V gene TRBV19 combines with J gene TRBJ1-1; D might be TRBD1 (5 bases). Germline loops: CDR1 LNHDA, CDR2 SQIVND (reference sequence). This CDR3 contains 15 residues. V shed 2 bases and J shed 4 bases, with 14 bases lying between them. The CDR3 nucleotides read TGTGCCAGTAGTATAAAGGAAGGGGTAGTCACTGAAGCTTTCTTT. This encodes CASSIKEGVVTEAFF. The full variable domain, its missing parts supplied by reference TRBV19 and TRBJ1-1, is DGGITQSPKYLFRKEGQNVTLSCEQNLNHDAMYWYRQDPGQGLRLIYYSQIVNDFQKGDIAEGYSVSREKKESFPLTVTSAQKNPTAFYLCASSIKEGVVTEAFFGQGTRLTVV.

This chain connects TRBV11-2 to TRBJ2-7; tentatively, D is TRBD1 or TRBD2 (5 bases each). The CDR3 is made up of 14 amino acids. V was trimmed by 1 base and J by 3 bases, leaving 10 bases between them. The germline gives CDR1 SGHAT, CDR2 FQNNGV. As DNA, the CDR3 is TGTGCCAGCAGCTTAGGCCATGGGGGCTACGAGCAGTACTTC. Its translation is CASSLGHGGYEQYF.

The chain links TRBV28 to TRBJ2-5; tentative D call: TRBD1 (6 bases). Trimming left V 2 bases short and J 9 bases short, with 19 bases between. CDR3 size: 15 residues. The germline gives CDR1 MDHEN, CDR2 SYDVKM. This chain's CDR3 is CASSLGHPGPGAQYF. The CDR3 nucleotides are TGTGCCAGCAGTTTAGGTCATCCGGGGCCAGGGGCCCAGTACTTC.

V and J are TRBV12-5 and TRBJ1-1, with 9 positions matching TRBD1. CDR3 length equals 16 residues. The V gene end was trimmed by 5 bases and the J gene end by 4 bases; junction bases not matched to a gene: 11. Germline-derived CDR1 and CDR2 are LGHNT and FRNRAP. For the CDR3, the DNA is TGTGCTAGTGGTATTAACCCCGGGACAGGGTTCACTGAAGCTTTCTTT. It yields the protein CASGINPGTGFTEAFF.

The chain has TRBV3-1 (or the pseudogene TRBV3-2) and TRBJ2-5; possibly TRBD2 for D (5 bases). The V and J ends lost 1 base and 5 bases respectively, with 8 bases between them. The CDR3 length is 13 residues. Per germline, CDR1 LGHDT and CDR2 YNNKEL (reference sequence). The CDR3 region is CASSQGRRETQYF. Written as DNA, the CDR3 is TGTGCCAGCAGCCAAGGAAGGAGGGAGACCCAGTACTTC.

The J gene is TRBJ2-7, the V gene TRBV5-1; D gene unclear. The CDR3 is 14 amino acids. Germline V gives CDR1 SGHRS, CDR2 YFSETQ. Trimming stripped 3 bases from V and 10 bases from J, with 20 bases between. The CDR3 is CASSSTPGPTFQYF. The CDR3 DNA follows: TGCGCCAGCAGCTCAACCCCCGGACCGACCTTTCAGTACTTC.

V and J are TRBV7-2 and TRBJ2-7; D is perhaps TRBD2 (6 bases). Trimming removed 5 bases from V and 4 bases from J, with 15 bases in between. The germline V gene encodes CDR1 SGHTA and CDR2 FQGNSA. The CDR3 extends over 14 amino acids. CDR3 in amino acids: CASSPVGGAYEQYF. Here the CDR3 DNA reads TGTGCCAGCAGCCCAGTCGGGGGAGCATACGAGCAGTACTTC.

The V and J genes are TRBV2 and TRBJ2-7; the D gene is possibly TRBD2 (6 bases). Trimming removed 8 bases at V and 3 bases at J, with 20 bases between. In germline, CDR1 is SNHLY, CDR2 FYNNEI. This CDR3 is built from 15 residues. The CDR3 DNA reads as TGTGCCAGCCAGGAGGGTGTGAGCGACCGCTACGAGCAGTACTTC. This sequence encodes CASQEGVSDRYEQYF.

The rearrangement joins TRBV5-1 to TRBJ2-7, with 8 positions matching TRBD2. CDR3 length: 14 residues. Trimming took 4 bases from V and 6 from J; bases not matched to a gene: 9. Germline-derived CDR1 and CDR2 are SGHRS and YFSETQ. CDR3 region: CASSLGGGRVEQYF. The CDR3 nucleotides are TGCGCCAGCAGCCTTGGCGGGGGGCGCGTCGAGCAGTACTTC.

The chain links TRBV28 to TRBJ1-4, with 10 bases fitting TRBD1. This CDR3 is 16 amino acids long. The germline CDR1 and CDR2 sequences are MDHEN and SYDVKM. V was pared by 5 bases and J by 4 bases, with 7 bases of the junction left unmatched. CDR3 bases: TGTGCCAGCAGTATGACAGGGGGCGCCAATAATGAAAAACTGTTTTTT. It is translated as CASSMTGGANNEKLFF.

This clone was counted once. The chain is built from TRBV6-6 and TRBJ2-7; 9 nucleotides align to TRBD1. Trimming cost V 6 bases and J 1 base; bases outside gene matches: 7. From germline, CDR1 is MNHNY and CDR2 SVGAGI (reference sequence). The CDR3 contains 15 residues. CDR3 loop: CASSSRGQGSYEQYF. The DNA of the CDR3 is TGTGCCAGCAGCTCTCGGGGACAGGGTTCCTACGAGCAGTACTTC.

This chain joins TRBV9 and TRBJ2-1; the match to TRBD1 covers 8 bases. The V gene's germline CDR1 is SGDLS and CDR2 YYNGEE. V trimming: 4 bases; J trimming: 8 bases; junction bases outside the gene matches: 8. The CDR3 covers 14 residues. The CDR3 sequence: CASSPGGLWDEQFF. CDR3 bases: TGTGCCAGCAGCCCAGGGGGCCTCTGGGATGAGCAGTTCTTC.

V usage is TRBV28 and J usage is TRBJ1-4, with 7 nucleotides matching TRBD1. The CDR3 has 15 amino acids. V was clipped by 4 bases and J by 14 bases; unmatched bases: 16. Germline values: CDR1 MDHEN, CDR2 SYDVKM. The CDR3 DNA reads TGTGCCAGCAGTTCGAGCCCCACGTTGGGACAGAAGCTGTTTTTT. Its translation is CASSSSPTLGQKLFF.

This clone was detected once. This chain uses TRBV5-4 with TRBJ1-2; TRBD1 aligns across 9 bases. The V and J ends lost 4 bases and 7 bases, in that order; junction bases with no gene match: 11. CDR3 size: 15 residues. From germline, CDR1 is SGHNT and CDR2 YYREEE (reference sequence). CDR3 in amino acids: CASSPTRDRVGGYTF. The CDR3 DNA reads TGTGCCAGCAGCCCTACCCGGGACAGGGTAGGTGGCTACACCTTC.

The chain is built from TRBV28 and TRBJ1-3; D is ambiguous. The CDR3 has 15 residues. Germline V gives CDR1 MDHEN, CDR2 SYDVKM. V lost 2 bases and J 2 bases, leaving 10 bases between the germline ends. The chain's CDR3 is CASSLRREAGNTIYF. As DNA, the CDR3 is TGTGCCAGCAGTTTACGGAGGGAGGCTGGAAACACCATATATTTT.

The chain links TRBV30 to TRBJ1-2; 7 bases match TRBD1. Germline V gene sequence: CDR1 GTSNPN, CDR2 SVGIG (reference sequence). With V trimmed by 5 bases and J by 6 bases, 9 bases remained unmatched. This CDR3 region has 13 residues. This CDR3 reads CAWRYRTGDGYTF. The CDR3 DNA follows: TGTGCCTGGCGCTACCGGACAGGAGATGGCTACACCTTC.

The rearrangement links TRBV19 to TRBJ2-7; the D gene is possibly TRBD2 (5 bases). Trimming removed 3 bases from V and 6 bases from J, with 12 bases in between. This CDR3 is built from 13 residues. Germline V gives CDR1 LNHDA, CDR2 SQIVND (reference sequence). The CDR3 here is CASSIEDSFEQYF. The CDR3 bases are TGTGCCAGTAGTATCGAGGACTCGTTCGAGCAGTACTTC.

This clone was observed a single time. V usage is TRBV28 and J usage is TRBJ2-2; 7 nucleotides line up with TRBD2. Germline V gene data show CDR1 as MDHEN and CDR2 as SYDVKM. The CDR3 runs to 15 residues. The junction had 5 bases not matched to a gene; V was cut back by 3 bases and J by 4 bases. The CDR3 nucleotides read TGTGCCAGCAGTTTCGGCGGGAGTACCACCGGGGAGCTGTTTTTT. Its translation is CASSFGGSTTGELFF. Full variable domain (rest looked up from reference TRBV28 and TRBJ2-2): DVKVTQSSRYLVKRTGEKVFLECVQDMDHENMFWYRQDPGLGLRLIYFSYDVKMKEKGDIPEGYSVSREKKERFSLILESASTNQTSMYLCASSFGGSTTGELFFGEGSRLTVL.